What follows are 27 T cell receptor beta chains derived from one specimen sequenced in a study of T cell changes during pregnancy in multiple sclerosis (dated by TCRdb to the late 2010s). Library preparation used the immunoSEQ multiplex PCR assay. The clones in this table, taken by TCRdb from immuneACCESS, are in-frame only. Not every clone is retained; where verified, under half of the shortfall comes from an unresolved V gene, and the cause of the rest is unknown. The sample table holds 45,000 to 60,000 clones, of which over 90% were seen once. Jointly, the top ten make up about 0.6% of the sample. Sequenced material: CD4+ T cells from peripheral blood mononuclear cells, taken after pregnancy. All receptors come from a female donor in good health, enrolled as a control in a pregnancy study.

The V and J genes are TRBV9 and TRBJ2-1, with 12 bases identical to TRBD2. The CDR3 has 15 amino acids. CDR1 is SGDLS and CDR2 is YYNGEE in the germline V gene. V gave up 0 bases and J gave up 6 bases; unmatched junction bases: 1. CDR3 in DNA: TGTGCCAGCAGCGTAGGACTAGCGGGGGTCAATGAGCAGTTCTTC. Protein sequence: CASSVGLAGVNEQFF.

CDR3 DNA sequence: TGTGCCAGCAGCCCCCTGACAGGGCCCACAGATACGCAGTATTTT. It translates to CASSPLTGPTDTQYF. The chain recombines TRBV27 with TRBJ2-3; TRBD1 agrees at 7 bases. J gave up 2 bases and V 6 bases, and 8 bases lay outside the gene matches. Germline assignment: CDR1 MNHEY and CDR2 SMNVEV (reference sequence). The CDR3 totals 15 residues.

This clone was detected a few times. CDR3 DNA: TGTGCCAGCAGGCGGCAGCTGAACACTGAAGCTTTCTTT. As protein: CASRRQLNTEAFF. V usage is TRBV28 and J usage is TRBJ1-1; no clear D. Trimming took off 6 bases at V and 0 bases at J, with 8 bases between the two ends. Germline V gene data show CDR1 as MDHEN and CDR2 as SYDVKM. The CDR3 length is 13 residues.

The genes are TRBV19 and TRBJ1-2; TRBD1 matches 11 bases. V was pared by 3 bases and J by 2 bases, with 11 bases of the junction left unmatched. The germline V gene has CDR1 LNHDA and CDR2 SQIVND (reference sequence). This CDR3 spans 18 amino acids. The CDR3 is CASSILFYRDRGNYGYTF. The DNA of the CDR3 is TGTGCCAGTAGTATCCTTTTTTACCGGGACAGGGGGAACTATGGCTACACCTTC.

The chain carries TRBV18 and TRBJ1-4; D not resolved. Trimming took 2 bases from V and 8 from J, leaving 12 bases between them. Per germline, CDR1 KGHSH and CDR2 LQKENI. The length of the CDR3 is 14 residues. The CDR3 loop is CASSPSELPEKLFF. In DNA, the CDR3 is TGTGCCAGCTCACCATCCGAGCTCCCCGAAAAACTGTTTTTT.

About this clone itself: Sequence at one end of the junction differs from germline and may be a read error. This sequence joins TRBV28 and TRBJ2-7, with TRBD2 matching 7 bases. Germline V lookup: CDR1 MDHEN, CDR2 SYDVKM. This CDR3 contains 14 residues. The CDR3 here is CTSRGGGRAYEQYF. The CDR3 DNA reads as TGTACCAGCAGAGGCGGGGGTAGGGCGTACGAGCAGTACTTC.

V usage is TRBV4-1 and J usage is TRBJ1-1, with TRBD1 as a possible D gene (5 bases). Germline lookup yields CDR1 MGHRA and CDR2 YSYEKL. Between the trimmed V and J ends, which lost 1 base and 7 bases, there was a span of 10 bases. This CDR3 contains 13 residues. This CDR3 reads CASSQAQGYEAFF. The CDR3 coding sequence is TGCGCCAGCAGCCAAGCGCAGGGCTATGAAGCTTTCTTT.

The chain is built from TRBV7-9 and TRBJ2-5; 7 bases match TRBD2. The length of the CDR3 is 14 residues. V shed 5 bases, J shed 6 bases, and the junction held 9 bases outside the gene matches. Looked up from germline, CDR1 is SEHNR and CDR2 is FQNEAQ (reference sequence). DNA of the CDR3: TGTGCCAGCAGCCGTGCTGGGGGGGGAAAGACCCAGTACTTC. Translated: CASSRAGGGKTQYF.

The chain uses TRBV18 and TRBJ1-4; 7 bases are shared with TRBD1. CDR3 length equals 15 residues. V shed 5 bases and J 4 bases; nucleotides not matched to a gene: 7. The germline CDR1 and CDR2 sequences are KGHSH and LQKENI. CDR3 loop: CASSGDSTHNEKLFF. As DNA, the CDR3 is TGTGCCAGCTCAGGGGACAGCACCCATAATGAAAAACTGTTTTTT.

This clone has only one observation. This chain uses TRBV19 with TRBJ2-7; the match to TRBD2 covers 14 bases. The V and J ends lost 3 bases and 5 bases, in that order; junction bases with no gene match: 3. The germline V gene encodes CDR1 LNHDA and CDR2 SQIVND (reference sequence). CDR3 length: 15 residues. The chain's CDR3 is CASSIRGLAGDEQYF. The CDR3 nucleotides read TGTGCCAGTAGTATCCGGGGACTAGCGGGAGACGAGCAGTACTTC.

The gene calls are TRBV11-1 and TRBJ2-1; D uncertain. The CDR3 length is 14 residues. The V gene's germline CDR1 is SGHAT and CDR2 FQDESV (reference sequence). V was cut by 7 bases and J by 0 bases, with 10 bases left in between. The CDR3 is CASTVGYSYNEQFF. CDR3 sequence (DNA): TGTGCCAGCACGGTCGGGTACTCCTACAATGAGCAGTTCTTC.

The CDR3 DNA reads TGTGCCAGTAGACCCCAGGGGGCAGGGGATGGCACTGAAGCTTTCTTT. Its protein is CASRPQGAGDGTEAFF. The chain has TRBV19 and TRBJ1-1, with TRBD1 matching over 8 bases. The germline V gene encodes CDR1 LNHDA and CDR2 SQIVND (reference sequence). Unmatched junction bases numbered 13, after V lost 6 bases and J lost 4 bases. The CDR3 consists of 16 residues.

This rearrangement joins TRBV29-1 to TRBJ1-1; D possibly corresponds to TRBD1 (6 bases). Trimming took 7 bases from V and 6 from J, leaving 21 bases between them. Germline-derived CDR1 and CDR2 are SQVTM and ANQGSEA. The CDR3 covers 14 residues. The DNA for the CDR3 is TGCAGCGCTGGGGGCGTAGGGGGTTTTTCTGAAGCTTTCTTT. The encoded protein is CSAGGVGGFSEAFF. The variable domain in full, completed from reference TRBV29-1 and TRBJ1-1, reads SAVISQKPSRDICQRGTSLTIQCQVDSQVTMMFWYRQQPGQSLTLIATANQGSEATYESGFVIDKFPISRPNLTFSTLTVSNMSPEDSSIYLCSAGGVGGFSEAFFGQGTRLTVV.

This clone was seen a single time. V is TRBV11-2 and J is TRBJ2-3; D might be TRBD2 (6 bases). Germline values: CDR1 SGHAT, CDR2 FQNNGV. The V end lost 2 bases, the J end lost 4 bases, and 13 bases lay between the germline ends. The CDR3 loop spans 15 amino acids. CDR3 in DNA: TGTGCCAGCAGCTTACGGCCCGGGACTCCAGATACGCAGTATTTT. Translating it yields CASSLRPGTPDTQYF.

The chain is built from TRBV12-5 and TRBJ1-4; D might be TRBD1 (6 bases). Trimming left V 6 bases short and J 8 bases short, with 13 bases between. The germline gives CDR1 LGHNT, CDR2 FRNRAP. The CDR3 is made up of 13 amino acids. The CDR3 protein is CASGSWGGEKLFF. Here the CDR3 DNA reads TGTGCTAGTGGGTCGTGGGGGGGCGAAAAACTGTTTTTT.

This chain uses TRBV29-1 with TRBJ1-5; 8 nucleotides align to TRBD1. Unmatched junction bases numbered 8, after V lost 5 bases and J lost 5 bases. There are 14 residues in the CDR3. Germline V gene data show CDR1 as SQVTM and CDR2 as ANQGSEA. The CDR3 spells CSVTNGQGHQPQHF. CDR3 nucleotide sequence: TGCAGCGTTACCAATGGACAGGGCCATCAGCCCCAGCATTTT.

The J gene is TRBJ2-7, the V gene TRBV5-4; weak D call: TRBD2 (5 bases). The CDR3 length is 14 residues. Germline CDR1 reads SGHNT; CDR2 reads YYREEE (reference sequence). Between the trimmed V and J ends, which lost 7 bases and 7 bases, there was a span of 21 bases. The CDR3 nucleotides are TGTGCCAGCCGCCGGGCGGGCGTGCCGTGGGAGCAGTACTTC. Its protein product is CASRRAGVPWEQYF.

J is TRBJ2-3 and V is TRBV9; TRBD2 agrees at 8 bases. The V and J ends lost 0 bases and 2 bases, in that order; junction bases with no gene match: 5. This CDR3 contains 16 residues. Germline V gene sequence: CDR1 SGDLS, CDR2 YYNGEE. The CDR3 DNA sequence: TGTGCCAGCAGCGTAGCCACGGGGGGGCTCACAGATACGCAGTATTTT. Translated: CASSVATGGLTDTQYF.

J is TRBJ1-2 and V is TRBV18, with 7 nucleotides matching TRBD1. The CDR3 extends over 14 amino acids. CDR1 is KGHSH, CDR2 LQKENI, per germline. J lost 4 bases, V lost 5 bases, and 7 bases had no gene match. For the CDR3, the DNA is TGTGCCAGCTCAACCGACAGGGCCCTCTATGGCTACACCTTC. Amino acid sequence: CASSTDRALYGYTF.

The chain links TRBV5-1 to TRBJ1-1, with 9 bases matching TRBD1. Germline-derived CDR1 and CDR2 are SGHRS and YFSETQ. V shed 2 bases and J 3 bases; nucleotides not matched to a gene: 8. The CDR3 covers 16 residues. The CDR3 here is CASSFGNTGGDTEAFF. The CDR3 nucleotides are TGCGCCAGCAGCTTCGGGAATACAGGGGGCGACACTGAAGCTTTCTTT.

This rearrangement joins TRBV5-4 to TRBJ1-5; D not resolved. Germline assignment: CDR1 SGHNT and CDR2 YYREEE (reference sequence). V lost 3 bases to trimming and J lost 7 bases, with 17 bases between them. The CDR3 has 15 amino acids. In DNA form, the CDR3 reads TGTGCCAGCAGCTCCGGCCCGGGGATAAGCCAGCCCCAGCATTTT. Amino acid sequence: CASSSGPGISQPQHF.

The chain employs TRBV4-1 and TRBJ1-6; D may be TRBD1 (5 bases). The CDR3 consists of 18 residues. Germline-derived CDR1 and CDR2 are MGHRA and YSYEKL. Trimming shortened V by 2 bases and J by 0 bases, and 14 bases separated the two germline ends. The CDR3 loop is CASSQMDMGFSYNSPLHF. As DNA, the CDR3 is TGCGCCAGCAGCCAAATGGACATGGGTTTCTCCTATAATTCACCCCTCCACTTT.

The chain is built from TRBV11-1 and TRBJ2-3, with unresolved D. The germline V gene encodes CDR1 SGHAT and CDR2 FQDESV (reference sequence). Trimming took 3 bases from V and 2 from J, leaving 18 bases between them. The CDR3 length is 17 residues. Written as DNA, the CDR3 is TGTGCCAGCAGCTTCCGCCCCAACTCTTATCTCACAGATACGCAGTATTTT. Its translation is CASSFRPNSYLTDTQYF.

The chain joins TRBV13 to TRBJ1-2; perhaps TRBD1 as D (5 bases). The germline V gene has CDR1 PRHDT and CDR2 FYEKMQ (reference sequence). With 5 bases removed from V and 5 bases from J, the gap between germline ends came to 15 bases. CDR3 length equals 14 residues. CDR3: CASSPRAGRYGYTF. CDR3 DNA sequence: TGTGCCAGCAGCCCCCGGGCAGGGCGGTATGGCTACACCTTC.

This clone was recorded only once. The V and J genes are TRBV30 and TRBJ1-2; D not certain. In germline, CDR1 is GTSNPN, CDR2 SVGIG (reference sequence). CDR3 length: 16 residues. V shed 2 bases and J shed 4 bases, with 20 bases lying between them. The CDR3 loop is CAWSYGSDGVFYGYTF. The CDR3 coding sequence is TGTGCCTGGAGTTATGGGTCGGACGGGGTGTTCTATGGCTACACCTTC.

This clone was counted once. This sequence joins TRBV27 and TRBJ2-3; D might be TRBD1 (5 bases). Looked up from germline, CDR1 is MNHEY and CDR2 is SMNVEV (reference sequence). V shed 2 bases and J shed 2 bases, with 8 bases lying between them. The length of the CDR3 is 14 residues. CDR3 coding DNA: TGTGCCAGCAGTTTACAGGGAAACACAGATACGCAGTATTTT. It codes for CASSLQGNTDTQYF.

The chain links TRBV7-8 to TRBJ2-1; TRBD2 agrees at 9 bases. V lost 4 bases to trimming and J lost 3 bases; unmatched junction nucleotides: 7. The CDR3 length is 16 residues. The germline gives CDR1 SGHVS, CDR2 FQNEAQ. The DNA for the CDR3 is TGTGCCAGCAGCTCCTCGGAAGCGGGAGGCTACAATGAGCAGTTCTTC. This encodes CASSSSEAGGYNEQFF.